A selection of T cell receptor beta chains follows, all from one sample in a study of T cell responses to AZD1222 COVID-19 vaccine. Measured with immunoSEQ multiplex PCR; TCRdb has only the in-frame clones, and not every one. The repertoire includes 60,000 to 90,000 clones, about nine tenths of them detected once, and 18% sits in the top ten. This sample comprised peripheral blood, obtained 28 days after the second AZD1222 dose. The receptors stem from an adult who received the AZD1222 COVID-19 vaccine. Both conserved end residues are part of each CDR3.

>TRBV6-6|15|TRBJ2-2
CASTRGTTNTGELFF
>TRBV24-1|18|TRBJ1-3
CATSDLGHAGRKGNTIYF
>TRBV7-7|14|TRBJ2-3
CASSLGRSTDTQYF
>TRBV11-2|13|TRBJ1-1
CASSLLGRAEAFF
>TRBV28|14|TRBJ1-2
CASRQLGQGYGYTF
>TRBV30|11|TRBJ1-1
CAWGGAGEAFF
>TRBV30|12|TRBJ2-3
CAWSVRADTQYF
>TRBV3-1/TRBV3-2|13|TRBJ2-1
CASSLRIDVEQFF
>TRBV19|15|TRBJ1-1
CASSRSADMNTEAFF
>TRBV6-5|15|TRBJ1-6
CASSYTTEGDSPLHF
>TRBV19|14|TRBJ2-2
CASSRTLNTGELFF
>TRBV6-2/TRBV6-3|13|TRBJ2-7
CASSYGTIYEQYF
>TRBV19|14|TRBJ2-2
CASIKYREGGELFF
>TRBV7-2|15|TRBJ1-6
CASSSQSTGNSPLHF
>TRBV30|15|TRBJ2-7
CACTRTGGLLYEQYF
>TRBV30|12|TRBJ2-5
CAWTRGHQTQYF
>TRBV29-1|15|TRBJ1-4
CSVSRTYTTNEKLFF
>TRBV5-1|15|TRBJ1-3
CASSSGPSSGNTIYF
>TRBV7-9|16|TRBJ2-6
CAIQQGFSSGANVLTF
>TRBV11-2|15|TRBJ2-5
CASSPAGKRRETQYF
>TRBV11-3|13|TRBJ1-1
CASSLGVNTEAFF
>TRBV7-2|15|TRBJ2-3
CASIPGQGVADTQYF
>TRBV7-2|13|TRBJ1-2
CASRPNSNYGYTF
>TRBV21-1|13|TRBJ2-3
CASSKGTTDTQYF
>TRBV20-1|11|TRBJ2-5
CSAQYQETQYF
>TRBV4-2|17|TRBJ2-7
CASSQASAGQASYEQYF
>TRBV28|14|TRBJ1-2
CASSLAGGLRGYTF
>TRBV19|15|TRBJ1-1
CASSILGTPGTEAFF
>TRBV19|16|TRBJ2-1
CASSPRGGSLGNEQFF
>TRBV19|15|TRBJ1-2
CATSQTGVEDYGYTF
>TRBV6-6|11|TRBJ1-1
CASRVNTEAFF
>TRBV6-5|15|TRBJ2-3
CASRSDRLGTDTQYF
>TRBV3-1/TRBV3-2|15|TRBJ2-3
CASSPGTSGTDTQYF
>TRBV7-9|14|TRBJ1-6
CASSSREYNSPLHF
>TRBV19|15|TRBJ2-3
CASSTQRQGTDTQYF
>TRBV2|13|TRBJ1-5
CASSASERRAQHF
>TRBV12-1|18|TRBJ2-2
CASSFKGLAGGNTGELFF
>TRBV6-2/TRBV6-3|15|TRBJ2-1
CASSFFGLAANEQFF
>TRBV7-2|18|TRBJ2-1
CASSLGLPPGTLLNEQFF
>TRBV2|13|TRBJ1-5
CASSLQIYQPQHF
>TRBV5-1|13|TRBJ1-1
CASSLGQGVEAFF
>TRBV9|17|TRBJ2-1
CASSVGAGGGVSDEQFF
>TRBV5-1|14|TRBJ2-3
CASKTGGSTDTQYF
>TRBV19|15|TRBJ1-1
CASSVLDWGSTEAFF
>TRBV6-1|12|TRBJ1-1
CASSDGRPEAFF
>TRBV27|13|TRBJ1-1
CASSSRAGTEAFF
>TRBV10-3|14|TRBJ2-2
CAITTGLDTGELFF
>TRBV9|14|TRBJ2-1
CASSVGTANNEQFF
>TRBV6-5|15|TRBJ2-7
CASSYTGTESYEQYF
>TRBV7-9|12|TRBJ2-1
CASSLHSQEQFF
>TRBV5-6|13|TRBJ1-1
CASTQEGNTEAFF
>TRBV7-2|15|TRBJ2-3
CASSSTLQGKDTQYF
>TRBV2|13|TRBJ1-4
CASSGQFNEKLFF
>TRBV11-2|16|TRBJ2-7
CASSSSGGKSSYEQYF
>TRBV7-2|15|TRBJ2-3
CASSTTSGGALPQYF
>TRBV7-9|15|TRBJ2-3
CASSLDGGQIDTQYF
>TRBV30|14|TRBJ1-2
CAWSFLDSNYGYTF